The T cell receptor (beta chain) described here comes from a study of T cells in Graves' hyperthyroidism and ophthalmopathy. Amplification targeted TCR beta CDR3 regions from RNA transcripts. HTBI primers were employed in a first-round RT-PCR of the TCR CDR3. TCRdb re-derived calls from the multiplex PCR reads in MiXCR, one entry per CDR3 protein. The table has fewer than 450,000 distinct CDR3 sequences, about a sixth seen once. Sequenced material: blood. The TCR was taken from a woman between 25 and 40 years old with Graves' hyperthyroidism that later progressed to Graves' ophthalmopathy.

The CDR3 spells CASSSRRLAGNTGELFF. The CDR3 DNA is TGTGCCAGCTCATCCCGCCGACTAGCGGGGAACACCGGGGAGCTGTTTTTT. The J gene is TRBJ2-2, the V gene TRBV18, with TRBD2 matching 10 bases. This CDR3 comprises 17 residues. Germline-derived CDR1 and CDR2 are KGHSH and LQKENI. J lost 1 base, V lost 5 bases, and 7 bases had no gene match. The entire variable domain, with the rest obtained from reference TRBV18 and TRBJ2-2, is as follows: NAGVMQNPRHLVRRRGQEARLRCSPMKGHSHVYWYRQLPEEGLKFMVYLQKENIIDESGMPKERFSAEFPKEGPSILRIQQVVRGDSAAYFCASSSRRLAGNTGELFFGEGSRLTVL.